This TCR beta chain was found in a study of a mutant IDH1 vaccine in newly diagnosed glioma. The overall study: Antecedent treatment encompassed radiotherapy, temozolomide, or their combination; the majority received both.

Only in-frame clones appear in the TCRdb table, and some are missing; sequencing was by immunoSEQ multiplex PCR. In the table there are around 26,000 clones, 93% of which are singletons. The time point is: baseline, week 1 (first vaccination visit). Treatment: pre-vaccination baseline after standard-of-care therapy. The clonotype comes from a man aged 40-55 years with glioma. The sequencing used PBMCs, collected from a glioma patient treated with radiotherapy, temozolomide or both.

The CDR3 sequence: CASSLPSGRYGTDTQYF. The CDR3 region has the DNA TGTGCCAGCTCACTACCTAGCGGGAGATATGGCACAGATACGCAGTATTTT. This sequence joins TRBV18 and TRBJ2-3; the match to TRBD2 covers 10 bases. Germline V lookup: CDR1 KGHSH, CDR2 LQKENI. The CDR3 extends over 17 amino acids. Trimming took 4 bases from V and 1 from J; bases not matched to a gene: 8.